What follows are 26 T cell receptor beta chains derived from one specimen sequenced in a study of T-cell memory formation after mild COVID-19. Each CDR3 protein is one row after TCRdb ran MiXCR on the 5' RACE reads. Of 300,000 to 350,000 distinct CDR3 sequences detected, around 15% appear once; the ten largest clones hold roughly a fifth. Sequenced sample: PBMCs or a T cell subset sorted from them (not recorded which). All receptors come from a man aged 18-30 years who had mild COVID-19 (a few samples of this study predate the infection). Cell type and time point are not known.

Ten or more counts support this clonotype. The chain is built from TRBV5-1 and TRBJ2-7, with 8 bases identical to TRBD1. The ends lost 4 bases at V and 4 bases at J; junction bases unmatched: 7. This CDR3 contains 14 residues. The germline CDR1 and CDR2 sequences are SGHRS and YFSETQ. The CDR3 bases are TGCGCCAGCAGCCGGGTTGACAGGGGTTACGAGCAGTACTTC. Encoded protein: CASSRVDRGYEQYF.

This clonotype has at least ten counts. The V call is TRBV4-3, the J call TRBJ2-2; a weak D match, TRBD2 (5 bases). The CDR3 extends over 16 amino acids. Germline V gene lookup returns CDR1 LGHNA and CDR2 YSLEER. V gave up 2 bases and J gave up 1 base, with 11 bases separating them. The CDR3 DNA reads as TGCGCCAGCAGCCAATGGGCCCGGGAGAACACCGGGGAGCTGTTTTTT. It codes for CASSQWARENTGELFF.

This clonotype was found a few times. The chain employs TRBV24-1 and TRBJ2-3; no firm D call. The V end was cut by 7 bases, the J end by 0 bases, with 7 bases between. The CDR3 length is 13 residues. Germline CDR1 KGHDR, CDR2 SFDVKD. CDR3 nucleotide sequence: TGTGCCACCAGGGCATCGAGCACAGATACGCAGTATTTT. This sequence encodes CATRASSTDTQYF.

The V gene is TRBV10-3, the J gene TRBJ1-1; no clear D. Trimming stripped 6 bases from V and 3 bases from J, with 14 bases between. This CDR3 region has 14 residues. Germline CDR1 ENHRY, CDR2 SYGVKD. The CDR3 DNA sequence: TGTGCCATCAGGGGTTTTGGGCAGCACACTGAAGCTTTCTTT. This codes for CAIRGFGQHTEAFF.

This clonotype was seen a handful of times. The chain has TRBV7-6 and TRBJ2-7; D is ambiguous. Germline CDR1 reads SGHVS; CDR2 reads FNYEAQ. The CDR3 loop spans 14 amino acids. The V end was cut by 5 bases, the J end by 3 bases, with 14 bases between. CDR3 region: CASSIRTGNYEQYF. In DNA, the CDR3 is TGTGCCAGCAGCATACGTACTGGTAACTACGAGCAGTACTTC.

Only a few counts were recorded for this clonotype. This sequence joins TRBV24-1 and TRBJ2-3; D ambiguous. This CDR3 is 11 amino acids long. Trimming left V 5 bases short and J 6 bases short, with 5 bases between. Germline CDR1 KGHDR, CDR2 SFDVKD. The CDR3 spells CATSGYDTQYF. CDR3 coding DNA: TGTGCCACCAGTGGGTATGATACGCAGTATTTT.

CDR3 protein: CASSLAFGSGELFF. The CDR3 region has the DNA TGTGCCAGCAGCTTAGCGTTCGGCTCCGGGGAGCTGTTTTTT. J is TRBJ2-2 and V is TRBV7-2; D gene uncertain. The CDR3 is 14 residues long. V gave up 0 bases and J gave up 6 bases, with 8 bases separating them. Germline-derived CDR1 and CDR2 are SGHTA and FQGNSA.

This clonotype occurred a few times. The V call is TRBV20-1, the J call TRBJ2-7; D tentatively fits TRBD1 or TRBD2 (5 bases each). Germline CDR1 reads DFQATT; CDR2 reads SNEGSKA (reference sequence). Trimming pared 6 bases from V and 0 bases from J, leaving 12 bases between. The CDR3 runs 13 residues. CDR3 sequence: CSAQGRNSYEQYV. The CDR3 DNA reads TGCAGTGCCCAGGGACGGAACTCCTACGAGCAGTACGTC.

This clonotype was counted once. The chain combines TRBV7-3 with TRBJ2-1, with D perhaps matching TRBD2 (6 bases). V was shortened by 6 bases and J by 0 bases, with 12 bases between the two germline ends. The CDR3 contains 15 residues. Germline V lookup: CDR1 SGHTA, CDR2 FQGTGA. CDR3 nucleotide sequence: TGTGCCAGCAGGGTCGGAGCGGGCTCCTACAATGAGCAGTTCTTC. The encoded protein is CASRVGAGSYNEQFF.

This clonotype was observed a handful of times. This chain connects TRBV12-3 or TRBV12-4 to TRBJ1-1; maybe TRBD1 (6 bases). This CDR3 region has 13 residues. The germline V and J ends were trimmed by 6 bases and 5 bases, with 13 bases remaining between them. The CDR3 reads CASRTGLRTEAFF. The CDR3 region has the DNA TGTGCCAGCAGGACAGGATTGCGAACTGAAGCTTTCTTT.

The CDR3 coding sequence is TGTGCCAGCAGAGGTCTAGCGGGGGGGCCGGAGACCCAGTACTTC. Translating gives CASRGLAGGPETQYF. V usage is TRBV6-5 and J usage is TRBJ2-5, with TRBD2 matching over 12 bases. After removal of 6 bases from V and 5 bases from J, the junction contained 7 bases not matched to a gene. From germline, CDR1 is MNHEY and CDR2 SVGAGI. This CDR3 contains 15 residues.

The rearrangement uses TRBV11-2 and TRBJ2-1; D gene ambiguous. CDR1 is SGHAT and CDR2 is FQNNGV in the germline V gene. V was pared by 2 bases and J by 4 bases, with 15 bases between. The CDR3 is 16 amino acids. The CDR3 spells CASSLIGTLGYNEQFF. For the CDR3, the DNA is TGTGCCAGCAGCTTAATCGGCACCCTAGGGTACAATGAGCAGTTCTTC.

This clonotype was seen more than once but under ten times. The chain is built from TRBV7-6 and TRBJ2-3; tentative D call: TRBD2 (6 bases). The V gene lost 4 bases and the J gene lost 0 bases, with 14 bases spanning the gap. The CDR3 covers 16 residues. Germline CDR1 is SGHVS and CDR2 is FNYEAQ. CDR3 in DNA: TGTGCCAGCAGCTCCCCCCCGGGGGTTAGCACAGATACGCAGTATTTT. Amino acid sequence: CASSSPPGVSTDTQYF.

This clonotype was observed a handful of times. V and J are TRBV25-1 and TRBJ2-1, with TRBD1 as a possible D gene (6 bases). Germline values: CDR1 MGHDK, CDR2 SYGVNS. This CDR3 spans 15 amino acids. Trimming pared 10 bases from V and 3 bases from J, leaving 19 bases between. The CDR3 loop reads CATLRDTLGYNEQFF. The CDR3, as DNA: TGTGCCACCCTCCGGGACACCCTTGGCTACAATGAGCAGTTCTTC.

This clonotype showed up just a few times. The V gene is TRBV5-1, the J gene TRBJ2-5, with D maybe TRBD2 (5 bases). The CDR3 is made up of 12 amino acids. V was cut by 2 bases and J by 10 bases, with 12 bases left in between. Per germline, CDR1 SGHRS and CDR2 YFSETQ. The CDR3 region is CASSLGSRGQYF. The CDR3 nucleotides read TGCGCCAGCAGCTTAGGAAGTCGGGGCCAGTACTTC.

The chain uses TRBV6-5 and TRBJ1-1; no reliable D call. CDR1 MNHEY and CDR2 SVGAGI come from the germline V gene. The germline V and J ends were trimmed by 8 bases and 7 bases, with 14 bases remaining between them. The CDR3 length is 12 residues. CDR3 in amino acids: CASSGWSSEAFF. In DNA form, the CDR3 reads TGTGCCAGCTCTGGGTGGTCCAGTGAAGCTTTCTTT.

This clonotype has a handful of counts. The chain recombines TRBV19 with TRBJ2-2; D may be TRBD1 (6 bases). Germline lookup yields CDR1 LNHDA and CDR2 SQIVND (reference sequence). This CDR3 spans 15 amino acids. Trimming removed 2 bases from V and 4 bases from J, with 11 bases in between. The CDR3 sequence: CASSISRGRTGELFF. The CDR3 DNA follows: TGTGCCAGTAGTATAAGCAGGGGACGCACCGGGGAGCTGTTTTTT.

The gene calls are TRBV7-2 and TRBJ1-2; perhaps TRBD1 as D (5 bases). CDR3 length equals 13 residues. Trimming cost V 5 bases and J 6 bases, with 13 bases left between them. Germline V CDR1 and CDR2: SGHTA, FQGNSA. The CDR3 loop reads CASSGVGADGYTF. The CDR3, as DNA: TGTGCCAGCAGCGGGGTTGGGGCGGATGGCTACACCTTC.

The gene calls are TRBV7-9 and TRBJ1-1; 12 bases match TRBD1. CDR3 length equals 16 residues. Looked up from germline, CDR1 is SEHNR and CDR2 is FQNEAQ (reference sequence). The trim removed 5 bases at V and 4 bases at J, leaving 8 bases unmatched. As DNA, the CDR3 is TGTGCCAGCAGCCCGGGACAGGGGGCAACGACCACTGAAGCTTTCTTT. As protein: CASSPGQGATTTEAFF.

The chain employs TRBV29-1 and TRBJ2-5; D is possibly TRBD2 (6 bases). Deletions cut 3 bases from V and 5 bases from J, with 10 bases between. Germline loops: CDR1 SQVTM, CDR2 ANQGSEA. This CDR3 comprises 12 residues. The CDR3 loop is CSVEEGPETQYF. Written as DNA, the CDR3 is TGCAGCGTTGAGGAGGGGCCGGAGACCCAGTACTTC.

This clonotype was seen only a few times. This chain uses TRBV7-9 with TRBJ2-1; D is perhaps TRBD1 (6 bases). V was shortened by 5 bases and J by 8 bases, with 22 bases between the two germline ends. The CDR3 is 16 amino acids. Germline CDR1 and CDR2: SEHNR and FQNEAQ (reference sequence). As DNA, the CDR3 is TGTGCCAGCAGCCTAGGTTACCTAACAGGGAACGATGAGCAGTTCTTC. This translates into CASSLGYLTGNDEQFF.

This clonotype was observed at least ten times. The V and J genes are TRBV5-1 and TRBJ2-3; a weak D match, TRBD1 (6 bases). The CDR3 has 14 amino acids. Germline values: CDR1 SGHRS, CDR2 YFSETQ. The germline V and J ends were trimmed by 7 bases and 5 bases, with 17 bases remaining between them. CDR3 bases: TGCGCCAGCCACCTGGAAGGGGGTAAAGATACGCAGTATTTT. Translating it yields CASHLEGGKDTQYF.

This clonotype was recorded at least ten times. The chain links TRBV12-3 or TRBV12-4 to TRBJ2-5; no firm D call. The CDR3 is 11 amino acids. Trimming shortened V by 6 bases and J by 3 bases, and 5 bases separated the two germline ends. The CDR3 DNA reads TGTGCCAGCAGCCCAAAAGAGACCCAGTACTTC. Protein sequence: CASSPKETQYF.

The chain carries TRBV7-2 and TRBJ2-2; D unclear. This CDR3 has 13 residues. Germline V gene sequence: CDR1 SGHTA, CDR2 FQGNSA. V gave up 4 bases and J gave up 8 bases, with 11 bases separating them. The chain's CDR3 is CASSSWHDGELFF. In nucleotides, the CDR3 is TGTGCCAGCAGCTCTTGGCACGATGGGGAGCTGTTTTTT.

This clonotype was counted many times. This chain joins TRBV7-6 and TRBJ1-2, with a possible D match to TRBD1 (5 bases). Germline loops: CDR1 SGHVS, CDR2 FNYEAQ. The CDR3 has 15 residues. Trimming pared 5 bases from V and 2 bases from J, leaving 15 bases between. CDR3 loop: CASSPSGRDNYGYTF. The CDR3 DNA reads TGTGCCAGCAGCCCCAGTGGGAGGGACAACTATGGCTACACCTTC.

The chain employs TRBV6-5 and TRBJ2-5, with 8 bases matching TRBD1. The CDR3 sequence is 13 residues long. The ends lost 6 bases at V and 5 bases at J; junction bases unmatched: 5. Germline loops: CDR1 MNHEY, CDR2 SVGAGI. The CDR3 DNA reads TGTGCCAGCAGGCGGACAGGGCTGGAGACCCAGTACTTC. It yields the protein CASRRTGLETQYF.